This T cell receptor beta chain was obtained from a study of T cells after yellow fever vaccination. Study-wide background: Researchers used SMART-Seq v4 Ultra Low Input to prepare fractions that had low cell numbers.

The germline CDR1 and CDR2 sequences are SGHDT and YYEEEE. Trimming shortened V by 3 bases and J by 8 bases, and 11 bases separated the two germline ends. CDR3 length equals 12 residues. Turning to this clonotype: Its cognate antigen is unknown.

Study results and limitations: By day 5 rather than day 15, the secondary response had peaked, though it was weaker.

TCRdb redid the calling of the 5' RACE reads with MiXCR, one entry per CDR3 protein. This table holds hundreds of thousands of distinct CDR3 sequences, about 8.7% found once. Here the sequenced sample was PBMCs, taken on the day of the first yellow fever vaccination. This TCR derives from a man in his late teens or twenties who received the YFV17D yellow fever vaccine. The chain links TRBV5-6 to TRBJ1-1; D may be TRBD1 (6 bases). The CDR3 DNA is TGTGCCAGCAGCTGGATACAGGGCGAAGCTTTCTTT. Translated, it gives CASSWIQGEAFF. Full variable domain (remainder filled in from reference TRBV5-6 and TRBJ1-1): DAGVTQSPTHLIKTRGQQVTLRCSPKSGHDTVSWYQQALGQGPQFIFQYYEEEERQRGNFPDRFSGHQFPNYSSELNVNALLLGDSALYLCASSWIQGEAFFGQGTRLTVV.